Below are 27 T cell receptor beta chains sequenced from a single sample in a study of blood T cell repertoires in COVID-19. The method was immunoSEQ multiplex PCR; TCRdb's version includes in-frame clones alone and lacks a portion of them. The table records about 380,000 clones, 87% of them present only once. The sample consisted of PBMCs or T cells enriched from blood (not recorded which). The receptors stem from a woman under 40 who had recovered from COVID-19.

V and J are TRBV19 and TRBJ2-2; TRBD1 matches 7 bases. The germline CDR1 and CDR2 sequences are LNHDA and SQIVND (reference sequence). V was clipped by 3 bases and J by 6 bases; unmatched bases: 13. This CDR3 comprises 17 residues. CDR3 DNA sequence: TGTGCCAGTAGTATCCAGCCGGGACAGTCCACACCCGGGGAGCTGTTTTTT. Protein: CASSIQPGQSTPGELFF.

This chain links TRBV6-5 with TRBJ1-2; 10 positions agree with TRBD1. The length of the CDR3 is 14 residues. CDR1 and CDR2 (germline): MNHEY, SVGAGI. V lost 7 bases, J lost 7 bases, and 9 bases stayed unmatched. CDR3 in amino acids: CASTPTGGASGYTF. CDR3 in DNA: TGTGCCAGCACTCCGACAGGGGGCGCTTCTGGCTACACCTTC.

The chain recombines TRBV3-1 (or the pseudogene TRBV3-2) with TRBJ2-1; TRBD2 matches at 10 bases. The CDR3 is 15 amino acids. The V gene end was trimmed by 2 bases and the J gene end by 5 bases; junction bases not matched to a gene: 3. The V gene's germline CDR1 is LGHDT and CDR2 YNNKEL (reference sequence). CDR3 sequence reads: CASSQRTSGHNEQFF. The CDR3 nucleotides are TGTGCCAGCAGCCAAAGGACTAGCGGCCACAATGAGCAGTTCTTC.

This clone appeared a single time. In DNA form, the CDR3 reads TGTGCCAGCGGCCCATCAGGGGACAACACCGGGGAGCTGTTTTTT. Protein: CASGPSGDNTGELFF. The chain employs TRBV28 and TRBJ2-2; weak D call: TRBD1 (6 bases). The CDR3 has 15 residues. V lost 8 bases, J lost 2 bases, and 15 bases lay in between. Germline-derived CDR1 and CDR2 are MDHEN and SYDVKM.

This chain links TRBV10-3 with TRBJ1-4; the match to TRBD1 covers 7 bases. Germline assignment: CDR1 ENHRY and CDR2 SYGVKD. Trimming removed 6 bases from V and 5 bases from J; junction bases left unmatched: 9. CDR3 length: 15 amino acids. CDR3 bases: TGTGCCATCAGCCGAGACAGGGCGGTGAATGAAAAACTGTTTTTT. It encodes CAISRDRAVNEKLFF.

The chain carries TRBV18 and TRBJ1-1, with D uncertain. Per germline, CDR1 KGHSH and CDR2 LQKENI. V lost 2 bases to trimming and J lost 4 bases, with 8 bases between them. CDR3 length: 13 amino acids. The CDR3 nucleotides are TGTGCCAGCTCACCAGTGGCAGTCACTGAAGCTTTCTTT. It yields the protein CASSPVAVTEAFF.

The chain uses TRBV18 and TRBJ2-7, with D unresolved. The germline gives CDR1 KGHSH, CDR2 LQKENI. V was shortened by 0 bases and J by 7 bases, with 10 bases between the two germline ends. This CDR3 is built from 13 residues. The CDR3 nucleotides are TGTGCCAGCTCACCACCAGAGAGCAAGGAGCAGTACTTC. Its translation: CASSPPESKEQYF.

The chain employs TRBV7-9 and TRBJ1-1, with D tentatively TRBD1 (5 bases). The germline V gene encodes CDR1 SEHNR and CDR2 FQNEAQ (reference sequence). CDR3 size: 14 residues. The V end was cut by 3 bases, the J end by 0 bases, with 8 bases between. CDR3 protein: CASSFGGMNTEAFF. DNA for the CDR3: TGTGCCAGCAGCTTCGGGGGAATGAACACTGAAGCTTTCTTT.

This clone was detected only once. The chain uses TRBV7-2 and TRBJ1-1; D not certain. CDR3 length equals 13 residues. CDR1 is SGHTA and CDR2 is FQGNSA in the germline V gene. Trimming stripped 6 bases from V and 5 bases from J, with 13 bases between. The CDR3 sequence is CASRLSGGTEAFF. CDR3 in DNA: TGTGCCAGCAGGTTGTCGGGCGGGACTGAAGCTTTCTTT.

This chain joins TRBV5-5 and TRBJ1-2; maybe TRBD1 (6 bases). Germline CDR1 is SGHKS and CDR2 is YYEKEE (reference sequence). CDR3 length: 13 amino acids. Between the trimmed V and J ends, which lost 2 bases and 4 bases, there was a span of 9 bases. The DNA for the CDR3 is TGTGCCAGCAGCTTCGACAGGTTCTATGGCTACACCTTC. Amino acid sequence: CASSFDRFYGYTF.

This chain links TRBV2 with TRBJ1-5; unclear D gene. Trimming removed 8 bases at V and 0 bases at J, with 11 bases between. The length of the CDR3 is 14 residues. CDR1 is SNHLY and CDR2 is FYNNEI in the germline V gene. This CDR3 reads CASGQDGSNQPQHF. The DNA of the CDR3 is TGTGCCAGCGGGCAGGATGGTAGCAATCAGCCCCAGCATTTT.

This chain links TRBV18 with TRBJ1-1; weak D call: TRBD1 (5 bases). The CDR3 contains 17 residues. The V gene's germline CDR1 is KGHSH and CDR2 LQKENI. Trimming pared 0 bases from V and 4 bases from J, leaving 18 bases between. The CDR3 nucleotides read TGTGCCAGCTCACCACCGGGGGTGACGGGGGTGGGCACTGAAGCTTTCTTT. Translated: CASSPPGVTGVGTEAFF.

V usage is TRBV2 and J usage is TRBJ1-1; 7 nucleotides agree with TRBD1. The CDR3 runs to 14 residues. The V gene's germline CDR1 is SNHLY and CDR2 FYNNEI. V lost 4 bases to trimming and J lost 8 bases; unmatched junction nucleotides: 10. In DNA form, the CDR3 reads TGTGCCAGCAGTGTGGGACAGTTAGTCTCGGAAGCTTTCTTT. Its translation is CASSVGQLVSEAFF.

This chain uses TRBV9 with TRBJ2-3; maybe TRBD2 (6 bases). Per germline, CDR1 SGDLS and CDR2 YYNGEE. V gave up 4 bases and J gave up 2 bases, with 17 bases separating them. The CDR3 runs 16 residues. The CDR3 loop reads CASSPVTGGTTDTQYF. The CDR3 bases are TGTGCCAGCAGCCCAGTGACCGGGGGAACCACAGATACGCAGTATTTT.

This sequence joins TRBV12-2 and TRBJ2-2; the listed D gene, TRBD1, was not tested against the DNA. TRBV12-2 is listed as a pseudogene. This CDR3 spans 13 amino acids. The CDR3 spells CASRLCPGGELFF. CDR3 bases: TGTGCAAGTCGGCTCTGTCCAGGGGGGGAGCTGTTTTTT.

This clone was detected once. This chain links TRBV18 with TRBJ2-7, with 12 bases that match TRBD2. Germline CDR1 is KGHSH and CDR2 is LQKENI. This CDR3 is built from 16 residues. The V and J ends lost 3 bases and 5 bases, in that order; junction bases with no gene match: 8. The CDR3 region is CASSPSRLAGVNEQYF. The CDR3 region has the DNA TGTGCCAGCTCACCCTCGAGACTAGCGGGAGTCAACGAGCAGTACTTC.

The chain joins TRBV6-1 to TRBJ1-4; D is ambiguous. Germline V CDR1 and CDR2: MNHNS, SASEGT. The CDR3 is made up of 16 amino acids. The germline V and J ends were trimmed by 2 bases and 0 bases, with 10 bases remaining between them. The CDR3 reads CASSEFFGATNEKLFF. The CDR3 bases are TGTGCCAGCAGTGAATTTTTTGGAGCAACTAATGAAAAACTGTTTTTT.

The chain carries TRBV18 and TRBJ2-4; D is uncertain. Trimming cost V 2 bases and J 0 bases, with 5 bases left between them. The length of the CDR3 is 14 residues. Germline lookup yields CDR1 KGHSH and CDR2 LQKENI. The CDR3 sequence is CASSPELAKNIQYF. CDR3 sequence (DNA): TGTGCCAGCTCACCAGAGCTAGCCAAAAACATTCAGTACTTC. Drawing the rest from reference TRBV18 and TRBJ2-4, the complete variable domain is NAGVMQNPRHLVRRRGQEARLRCSPMKGHSHVYWYRQLPEEGLKFMVYLQKENIIDESGMPKERFSAEFPKEGPSILRIQQVVRGDSAAYFCASSPELAKNIQYFGAGTRLSVL.

In the case of this clone: At one end, the junction sequence differs from germline, possibly due to a read error. The rearrangement links TRBV7-7 to TRBJ2-7, with D unclear. The germline gives CDR1 SSHAT, CDR2 FNYEAQ (reference sequence). This CDR3 contains 13 residues. The CDR3 bases are TGTGCTAGCAGCTTAACCAGCTCCTACGAGCAGTACTTC. It codes for CASSLTSSYEQYF.

This sequence joins TRBV25-1 and TRBJ2-5; D is possibly TRBD1 (6 bases). This CDR3 spans 12 amino acids. Germline loops: CDR1 MGHDK, CDR2 SYGVNS. The V and J ends lost 2 bases and 5 bases respectively, with 6 bases between them. CDR3 region: CASSEQGETQYF. The CDR3 nucleotides are TGTGCCAGCAGTGAACAGGGGGAGACCCAGTACTTC.

V usage is TRBV4-2 and J usage is TRBJ1-4, with D perhaps TRBD1 (6 bases). V lost 4 bases and J lost 0, with 9 bases in between. The CDR3 is 15 amino acids. CDR1 is LGHNA and CDR2 is YNFKEQ in the germline V gene. The CDR3 here is CASSLDSATNEKLFF. The DNA of the CDR3 is TGTGCCAGCAGCCTGGACAGTGCAACTAATGAAAAACTGTTTTTT.

This chain joins TRBV6-2 or TRBV6-3 and TRBJ2-1, with D perhaps TRBD1 (5 bases). The CDR3 runs to 12 residues. Germline values: CDR1 MNHEY, CDR2 SVGEGT. The V gene lost 4 bases and the J gene lost 8 bases, with 9 bases spanning the gap. The CDR3 region is CASSLGPDEQFF. The CDR3 DNA reads TGTGCCAGCAGTTTGGGGCCGGATGAGCAGTTCTTC.

The genes are TRBV14 and TRBJ2-2, with D perhaps matching TRBD2 (6 bases). The V end lost 4 bases, the J end lost 3 bases, and 15 bases lay between the germline ends. This CDR3 is built from 16 residues. Germline CDR1 is SGHDN and CDR2 is FVKESK. The CDR3: CASSLEGFFDTGELFF. DNA of the CDR3: TGTGCCAGCAGCCTGGAGGGGTTCTTTGACACCGGGGAGCTGTTTTTT.

The chain couples TRBV24-1 to TRBJ2-5; D is unclear. Deletions cut 9 bases from V and 5 bases from J, with 9 bases between. CDR1 is KGHDR and CDR2 is SFDVKD in the germline V gene. The CDR3 has 11 amino acids. The DNA for the CDR3 is TGTGCCACCCGCCCTGAGGAGACCCAGTACTTC. It specifies CATRPEETQYF.

V gene TRBV5-4 combines with J gene TRBJ1-2, with D unclear. V was trimmed by 3 bases and J by 1 base, leaving 16 bases between them. This CDR3 contains 16 residues. Per germline, CDR1 SGHNT and CDR2 YYREEE (reference sequence). The CDR3 sequence: CASSSGPGSNNYGYTF. In DNA, the CDR3 is TGTGCCAGCAGCTCGGGTCCGGGGTCCAATAACTATGGCTACACCTTC.

The rearrangement joins TRBV18 to TRBJ2-3; possible D gene TRBD1, 7 bases. V gave up 6 bases and J gave up 2 bases, with 18 bases separating them. The germline gives CDR1 KGHSH, CDR2 LQKENI. The CDR3 runs to 16 residues. Here the CDR3 DNA reads TGTGCCAGCTCCCCAAACTCAGGGGGGTACACAGATACGCAGTATTTT. Translating gives CASSPNSGGYTDTQYF.

This chain uses TRBV10-3 with TRBJ1-3; D may be TRBD1 (5 bases). The CDR3 has 15 amino acids. Germline loops: CDR1 ENHRY, CDR2 SYGVKD. Trimming cost V 7 bases and J 0 bases, with 13 bases left between them. The CDR3 region is CAINPQENSGNTIYF. CDR3 DNA: TGTGCCATCAACCCACAGGAGAACTCTGGAAACACCATATATTTT.